A selection of T cell receptor beta chains follows, all from one sample in a study of beta chain features in type 1 diabetes. Assay used: immunoSEQ multiplex PCR; TCRdb lists only in-frame clones, some missing. The sample yields some 290,000 clones, 24% seen once. The specimen sequenced was naive CD4+ T cells from blood. Receptors originate from a woman in her twenties or thirties with type 1 diabetes. CDR3s include the opening cysteine and the closing phenylalanine or tryptophan. D genes are given only for firm matches. Size is stated for part of the rows, as once, few or many counts, or as a class when the clone is expanded.

v_call: TRBV9; d_call: TRBD1; j_call: TRBJ2-2; clone_size: few; cdr3_nt: TGTGCCAGCAGCGTAGACAGGGGGGCGGTCGGGGAGCTGTTTTTT; cdr3_aa: CASSVDRGAVGELFF
v_call: TRBV5-6; d_call: .; j_call: TRBJ1-1; clone_size: few; cdr3_nt: TGTGCCAGCAGCTTACGGGGTATGAACACTGAAGCTTTCTTT; cdr3_aa: CASSLRGMNTEAFF
v_call: TRBV7-9; d_call: TRBD1; j_call: TRBJ2-3; clone_size: few; cdr3_nt: TGTGCCAGCAGCAGATCGACAGGGTACACAGATACGCAGTATTTT; cdr3_aa: CASSRSTGYTDTQYF
v_call: TRBV29-1; d_call: .; j_call: TRBJ1-1; clone_size: few; cdr3_nt: TGCAGCGTTGACAGGGTGATGAGCACTGAAGCTTTCTTT; cdr3_aa: CSVDRVMSTEAFF
v_call: TRBV7-8; d_call: TRBD2; j_call: TRBJ2-5; clone_size: .; cdr3_nt: TGTGCCAGCAGCTCAGGGACTAGCGGGAGTGAGACCCAGTACTTC; cdr3_aa: CASSSGTSGSETQYF
v_call: TRBV18; d_call: .; j_call: TRBJ1-2; clone_size: .; cdr3_nt: TGTGCCAGCTCACCATTGGGGGCAAGGAGCTATGGCTACACCTTC; cdr3_aa: CASSPLGARSYGYTF
v_call: TRBV7-2; d_call: TRBD2; j_call: TRBJ2-3; clone_size: .; cdr3_nt: TGTGCCAGCAGCCCATCCTGGGCGGGGGCGCAGTATTTT; cdr3_aa: CASSPSWAGAQYF
v_call: TRBV30; d_call: TRBD1; j_call: TRBJ1-5; clone_size: few; cdr3_nt: TGTGCCTGGAGTCCGACAGGGGTTCAGCCCCAGCATTTT; cdr3_aa: CAWSPTGVQPQHF
v_call: TRBV5-1; d_call: TRBD2; j_call: TRBJ2-1; clone_size: .; cdr3_nt: TGCGCCAGCAGCTCCCTAGCGGGAAGGGGGTCCTACAATGAGCAGTTCTTC; cdr3_aa: CASSSLAGRGSYNEQFF
v_call: TRBV11-2; d_call: .; j_call: TRBJ2-5; clone_size: few; cdr3_nt: TGTGCCAGCAGCCCCCCCGGTGGGACCCAGTACTTC; cdr3_aa: CASSPPGGTQYF
v_call: TRBV9; d_call: TRBD2; j_call: TRBJ2-1; clone_size: .; cdr3_nt: TGTGCCAGCAGCGTCCCGACTAGCGGGAGGAAAAGTGATGAGCAGTTCTTC; cdr3_aa: CASSVPTSGRKSDEQFF
v_call: TRBV30; d_call: .; j_call: TRBJ1-2; clone_size: .; cdr3_nt: TGTGCCTGGAGTGTAGGCACAGGGTTTAACTATGGCTACACCTTC; cdr3_aa: CAWSVGTGFNYGYTF
v_call: TRBV30; d_call: .; j_call: TRBJ2-3; clone_size: few; cdr3_nt: TGTGCCTGGAGTCCAGGGCCTGCGGCAGATACGCAGTATTTT; cdr3_aa: CAWSPGPAADTQYF
v_call: TRBV9; d_call: .; j_call: TRBJ1-1; clone_size: .; cdr3_nt: TGTGCCAGCAGCGTAACGGTGAACACTGAAGCTTTCTTT; cdr3_aa: CASSVTVNTEAFF
v_call: TRBV5-1; d_call: .; j_call: TRBJ1-1; clone_size: few; cdr3_nt: TGCGCCAGCAGCCCGTACTCCGGGACTAGCGAGACTGAAGCTTTCTTT; cdr3_aa: CASSPYSGTSETEAFF
v_call: TRBV27; d_call: TRBD1; j_call: TRBJ2-7; clone_size: .; cdr3_nt: TGTGCCAGTCGTCCCGGGACAGGGCGGCCAGCGTTCGCCTACGAGCAGTACTTC; cdr3_aa: CASRPGTGRPAFAYEQYF
v_call: TRBV4-2; d_call: TRBD2; j_call: TRBJ2-1; clone_size: few; cdr3_nt: TGTGCCAGCAGCCAACTAGCGGGAGGGACCTACAATGAGCAGTTCTTC; cdr3_aa: CASSQLAGGTYNEQFF
v_call: TRBV5-1; d_call: .; j_call: TRBJ1-2; clone_size: few; cdr3_nt: TGCGCCAGCAGCTTGTCCAGGGGCGGCGGCTACACCTTC; cdr3_aa: CASSLSRGGGYTF
v_call: TRBV7-9; d_call: .; j_call: TRBJ2-7; clone_size: .; cdr3_nt: TGTGCCAGCAGCTTATTCCAGGGCTACGAGCAGTACTTC; cdr3_aa: CASSLFQGYEQYF
v_call: TRBV4-1; d_call: .; j_call: TRBJ1-2; clone_size: .; cdr3_nt: TGCGCCAGCAGCCAACCGGGACGGGGGTTTTTGGATGGCTACACCTTC; cdr3_aa: CASSQPGRGFLDGYTF
v_call: TRBV5-1; d_call: TRBD2; j_call: TRBJ2-2; clone_size: few; cdr3_nt: TGCGCCAGCAGCCTCCCTCTAGCGGGCAACACCGGGGAGCTGTTTTTT; cdr3_aa: CASSLPLAGNTGELFF
v_call: TRBV20-1; d_call: TRBD1; j_call: TRBJ1-2; clone_size: few; cdr3_nt: TGCAGTGCTACAACAGGGGACGGCTACACCTTC; cdr3_aa: CSATTGDGYTF
v_call: TRBV29-1; d_call: TRBD1; j_call: TRBJ2-5; clone_size: few; cdr3_nt: TGCAGCGACGTCAGGGGGTACCAAGAGACCCAGTACTTC; cdr3_aa: CSDVRGYQETQYF
v_call: TRBV2; d_call: TRBD2; j_call: TRBJ2-1; clone_size: .; cdr3_nt: TGTGCCAGCAGAGTCAGGGGACTAGGAAGCAATGAGCAGTTCTTC; cdr3_aa: CASRVRGLGSNEQFF
v_call: TRBV9; d_call: TRBD1; j_call: TRBJ1-1; clone_size: .; cdr3_nt: TGTGCCAGCAGCGGAGGACAGGGGCACACTGAAGCTTTCTTT; cdr3_aa: CASSGGQGHTEAFF
v_call: TRBV30; d_call: TRBD2; j_call: TRBJ2-1; clone_size: .; cdr3_nt: TGTGCCTGGAGTCCGACTAGCGGGAAAAGGGTCTTC; cdr3_aa: CAWSPTSGKRVF
v_call: TRBV27; d_call: .; j_call: TRBJ1-5; clone_size: few; cdr3_nt: TGTGCCAGCAGTTTAGAGCACGGGAATCAGCCCCAGCATTTT; cdr3_aa: CASSLEHGNQPQHF
v_call: TRBV23-1; d_call: TRBD1; j_call: TRBJ1-5; clone_size: .; cdr3_nt: TGCGCCAGCAGTCTTAGACAGGGGGAGAATAGCAATCAGCCCCAGCATTTT; cdr3_aa: CASSLRQGENSNQPQHF
v_call: TRBV4-1; d_call: .; j_call: TRBJ2-5; clone_size: few; cdr3_nt: TGCGCCAGCAGCCAAGCCGGAAGGGGGGGACAAGAGACCCAGTACTTC; cdr3_aa: CASSQAGRGGQETQYF
v_call: TRBV2; d_call: .; j_call: TRBJ2-5; clone_size: .; cdr3_nt: TGTGCCAGCGCAGGACAGACCGAAGAGACCCAGTACTTC; cdr3_aa: CASAGQTEETQYF
v_call: TRBV7-2; d_call: .; j_call: TRBJ2-2; clone_size: .; cdr3_nt: TGTGCCAGCAGCTTAGCCAGATACACCGGGGAGCTGTTTTTT; cdr3_aa: CASSLARYTGELFF
v_call: TRBV5-1; d_call: .; j_call: TRBJ2-1; clone_size: few; cdr3_nt: TGCGCCAGCAGCTTGGGGCTCGCGGGTATTTACAATGAGCAGTTCTTC; cdr3_aa: CASSLGLAGIYNEQFF
v_call: TRBV19; d_call: .; j_call: TRBJ2-3; clone_size: few; cdr3_nt: TGTGCCAGTAGTATTGGAGGGAGCACAGATACGCAGTATTTT; cdr3_aa: CASSIGGSTDTQYF
v_call: TRBV27; d_call: .; j_call: TRBJ1-1; clone_size: .; cdr3_nt: TGTGCCAGCAGTTTATCAGCCCGAGGGACTGAAGCTTTCTTT; cdr3_aa: CASSLSARGTEAFF
v_call: TRBV16; d_call: TRBD1; j_call: TRBJ2-7; clone_size: .; cdr3_nt: TGTGCCAGCAGCCCTACAGGGGGCTACGAGCAGTACTTC; cdr3_aa: CASSPTGGYEQYF
v_call: TRBV30; d_call: .; j_call: TRBJ2-5; clone_size: few; cdr3_nt: TGTGCCTGGAGTGTAGTGCGGGATAAAGAGACCCAGTACTTC; cdr3_aa: CAWSVVRDKETQYF
v_call: TRBV29-1; d_call: TRBD1; j_call: TRBJ2-1; clone_size: .; cdr3_nt: TGCAGCGTTCCCGGGACAGGGAGCTCCTACAATGAGCAGTTCTTC; cdr3_aa: CSVPGTGSSYNEQFF
v_call: TRBV29-1; d_call: .; j_call: TRBJ2-1; clone_size: .; cdr3_nt: TGCAGCGTTGGAAGTCGAGCGGGCAATGAGCAGTTCTTC; cdr3_aa: CSVGSRAGNEQFF
v_call: TRBV10-3; d_call: TRBD1; j_call: TRBJ2-7; clone_size: .; cdr3_nt: TGTGCCATCAGCGACAGGGACGAGCAGTACTTC; cdr3_aa: CAISDRDEQYF
v_call: TRBV2; d_call: TRBD2; j_call: TRBJ2-7; clone_size: few; cdr3_nt: TGTGCCAGCGGCCTAGCGGTCTCCTACGAGCAGTACTTC; cdr3_aa: CASGLAVSYEQYF
v_call: TRBV4-1; d_call: TRBD1; j_call: TRBJ2-5; clone_size: .; cdr3_nt: TGCGCCAGCAGCCACGGACAGAACAGGGGAGAGACCCAGTACTTC; cdr3_aa: CASSHGQNRGETQYF
v_call: TRBV15; d_call: .; j_call: TRBJ2-4; clone_size: .; cdr3_nt: TGTGCCACCAGCCCCCGGACTGTCAATCACATTCAGTACTTC; cdr3_aa: CATSPRTVNHIQYF
v_call: TRBV29-1; d_call: TRBD1; j_call: TRBJ2-7; clone_size: few; cdr3_nt: TGCAGCGTAGTACAGGGGCTTACCTACGAGCAGTACTTC; cdr3_aa: CSVVQGLTYEQYF
v_call: TRBV30; d_call: .; j_call: TRBJ1-1; clone_size: .; cdr3_nt: TGTGCCTGGAGCCGACCAGGGGATTTGAATGAAGCTTTCTTT; cdr3_aa: CAWSRPGDLNEAFF
v_call: TRBV9; d_call: .; j_call: TRBJ2-6; clone_size: .; cdr3_nt: TGTGCCAGCACCTCGGGACTCTCTGGGGCCAACGTCCTGACTTTC; cdr3_aa: CASTSGLSGANVLTF
v_call: TRBV9; d_call: .; j_call: TRBJ2-7; clone_size: few; cdr3_nt: TGTGCCAGCAGCGTACTCTCAGCTAGCCGCGAGCAGTACTTC; cdr3_aa: CASSVLSASREQYF
v_call: TRBV6-5; d_call: .; j_call: TRBJ1-5; clone_size: .; cdr3_nt: TGTGCCAGCAGACGACAGCGGGATCAGCCCCAGCATTTT; cdr3_aa: CASRRQRDQPQHF
v_call: TRBV25-1; d_call: TRBD1; j_call: TRBJ1-3; clone_size: .; cdr3_nt: TGTGCCAGCAGTCCCCCGGGACAGAGCTCTGGAAACACCATATATTTT; cdr3_aa: CASSPPGQSSGNTIYF
v_call: TRBV30; d_call: .; j_call: TRBJ1-1; clone_size: .; cdr3_nt: TGTGCCTGGAGTGGGCAGATGAACACTGAAGCTTTCTTT; cdr3_aa: CAWSGQMNTEAFF
v_call: TRBV2; d_call: TRBD2; j_call: TRBJ2-5; clone_size: .; cdr3_nt: TGTGCCGCGGCCGGGACTAGCCAAGAGACCCAGTACTTC; cdr3_aa: CAAAGTSQETQYF
v_call: TRBV30; d_call: .; j_call: TRBJ2-7; clone_size: .; cdr3_nt: TGTGCCTGGAGTGGCGCGCCGGAGTACTACGAGCAGTACTTC; cdr3_aa: CAWSGAPEYYEQYF
v_call: TRBV10-3; d_call: .; j_call: TRBJ2-7; clone_size: few; cdr3_nt: TGTGCCTCAAGAGGCGGATCCTACGAGCAGTACTTC; cdr3_aa: CASRGGSYEQYF
v_call: TRBV4-2; d_call: .; j_call: TRBJ2-1; clone_size: few; cdr3_nt: TGTGCCAGCAGCCAAGATCTTCCGGGAGATATAGATGAGCAGTTCTTC; cdr3_aa: CASSQDLPGDIDEQFF
v_call: TRBV29-1; d_call: TRBD1; j_call: TRBJ1-1; clone_size: few; cdr3_nt: TGCAGCGTTGTAGAAACAGGGGATGCTTTCTTT; cdr3_aa: CSVVETGDAFF